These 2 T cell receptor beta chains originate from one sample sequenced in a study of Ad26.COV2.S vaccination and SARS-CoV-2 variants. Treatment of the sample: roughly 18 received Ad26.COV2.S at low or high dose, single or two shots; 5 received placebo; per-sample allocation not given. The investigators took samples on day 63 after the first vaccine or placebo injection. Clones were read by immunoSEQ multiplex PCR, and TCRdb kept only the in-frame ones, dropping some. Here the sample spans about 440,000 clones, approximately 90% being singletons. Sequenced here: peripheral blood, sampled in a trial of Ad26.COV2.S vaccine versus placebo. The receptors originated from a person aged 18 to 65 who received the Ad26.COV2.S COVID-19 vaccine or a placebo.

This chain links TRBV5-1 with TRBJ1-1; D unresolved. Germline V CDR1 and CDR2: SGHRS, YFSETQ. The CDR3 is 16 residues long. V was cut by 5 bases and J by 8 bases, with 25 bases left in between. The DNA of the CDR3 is TGCGCCAGCAGTAGGGAACACGTTGGTAGCGTTGCGGAAGCTTTCTTT. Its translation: CASSREHVGSVAEAFF.

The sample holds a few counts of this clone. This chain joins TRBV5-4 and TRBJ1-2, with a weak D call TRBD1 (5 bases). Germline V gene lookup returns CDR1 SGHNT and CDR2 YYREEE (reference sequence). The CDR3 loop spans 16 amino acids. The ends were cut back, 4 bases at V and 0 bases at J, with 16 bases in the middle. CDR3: CASSLSATASNYGYTF. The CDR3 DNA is TGTGCCAGCAGCCTATCTGCGACAGCGTCTAACTATGGCTACACCTTC.